Sequencing of this T cell receptor (beta chain) was carried out in a study of technical replicates of blood from a few donors (dated by TCRdb to about 2017). Library generation was performed with the immunoSEQ multiplex PCR assay. The table comes from immuneACCESS by way of TCRdb, which keeps in-frame sequences with V and J called. Part of the clones is missing from these tables; in studies checked, under half for an unresolved V gene and the rest for unknown reasons. Here the sample has 65,000 to 80,000 clones; just under 95% occur a single time. The ten largest clones take up more than 0.3% of the sample. Here V drops 6 bases and J drops 3 bases, and the junction holds 2 bases not matched to any gene. Taken from cysteine to phenylalanine, the CDR3 has 13 residues. Left in the record is the CDR3 DNA by itself, 39 bases read in frame from the first base. In the germline V gene (reference sequence), CDR1 corresponds to MNHEY and CDR2 to SMNVEV.

A remark on this clone: It lacks a known antigen. There are no base qualities to consult, and no much larger clone falls within one base.

Specimen: T cells isolated from PBMCs. The receptor chain draws on TRBV27 and TRBJ2-1, with TRBD2 matching 7 junction bases. This receptor was obtained from a human donor in good health. The CDR3 reads CASSGRYYNEQFF. At the DNA level, the sequence is TGTGCCAGCAGCGGGAGGTACTACAATGAGCAGTTCTTC.